This T cell receptor (beta chain) was identified during a study of OX40 agonist ivuxolimab in advanced cancers. Overall study context: Given to patients was ivuxolimab, an agonistic anti-OX40 (CD134) antibody. People in dose escalation had one of these cancers: hepatocellular carcinoma, melanoma, renal cell or head and neck cancer. The group had a mean age of roughly 56 years, ranged from roughly 23 to 85, and was less than 85% male.

Data came from immunoSEQ multiplex PCR; TCRdb stores just in-frame clones and leaves some out. The sample lists under 80,000 clones, around 80% occurring once. There are 14 residues in the CDR3. This chain connects TRBV21-1 to TRBJ1-2. TRBV21-1 is a pseudogene locus. The sample consisted of CD4+ or CD8+ T cells sorted from blood, taken in a trial of the OX40 agonist ivuxolimab. The clonotype comes from an adult with an advanced solid tumor such as melanoma, head and neck, liver or kidney cancer. CDR3 coding DNA: TGTGCCAGCATCCGGGCTGCGGGTTCCTATGGCTACACCTTC. Its translation: CASIRAAGSYGYTF.